This TCR beta chain was profiled in a study of yellow fever vaccine responses in identical twins. A single record per CDR3 protein comes from TCRdb applying MiXCR to the RT-PCR reads. The sample shows some 20,000 distinct CDR3 sequences, around two thirds of them seen only once. As regards this clonotype: The target antigen is unknown.

The germline CDR1 and CDR2 sequences are SGHRS and YFSETQ. V shed 6 bases and J 4 bases; nucleotides not matched to a gene: 10. The CDR3 consists of 15 residues. Overall study findings and caveats: Twins' vaccine T cell response reportedly gave the appearance of partial convergence and partial personalization.

This TCR was recovered from a woman under 30 who received the yellow fever vaccine. The gene calls are TRBV5-1 and TRBJ2-3, with 8 bases aligning to TRBD2. Specimen: T cells from blood (PBMCs), unsorted or a sorted subset (not recorded which), collected before or after yellow fever vaccination (not recorded which). In nucleotides, the CDR3 is TGCGCCAGCACGTCCGGGGGGGCCGATGCAGATACGCAGTATTTT. Translation gives CASTSGGADADTQYF. The variable domain in full, with the rest retrieved from reference TRBV5-1 and TRBJ2-3, is KAGVTQTPRYLIKTRGQQVTLSCSPISGHRSVSWYQQTPGQGLQFLFEYFSETQRNKGNFPGRFSGRQFSNSRSEMNVSTLELGDSALYLCASTSGGADADTQYFGPGTRLTVL.